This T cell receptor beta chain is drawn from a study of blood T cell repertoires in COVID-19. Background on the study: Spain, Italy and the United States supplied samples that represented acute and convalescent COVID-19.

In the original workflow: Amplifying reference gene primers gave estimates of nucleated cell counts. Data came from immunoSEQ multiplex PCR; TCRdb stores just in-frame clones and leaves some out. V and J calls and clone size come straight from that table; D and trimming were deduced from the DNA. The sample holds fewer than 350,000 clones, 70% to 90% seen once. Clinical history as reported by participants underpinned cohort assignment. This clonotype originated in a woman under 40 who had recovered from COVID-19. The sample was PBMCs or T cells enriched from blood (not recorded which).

For the CDR3, the DNA is TGTGCCAGCAGCCAAGCTTGGGGGGACAGTGAAGCTTTCTTT. Translated: CASSQAWGDSEAFF. The chain recombines TRBV3-1 (or the pseudogene TRBV3-2) with TRBJ1-1; 7 positions match TRBD1. V gave up 1 base and J gave up 7 bases; unmatched junction bases: 6. CDR3 length: 14 amino acids. Germline lookup yields CDR1 LGHDT and CDR2 YNNKEL (reference sequence).